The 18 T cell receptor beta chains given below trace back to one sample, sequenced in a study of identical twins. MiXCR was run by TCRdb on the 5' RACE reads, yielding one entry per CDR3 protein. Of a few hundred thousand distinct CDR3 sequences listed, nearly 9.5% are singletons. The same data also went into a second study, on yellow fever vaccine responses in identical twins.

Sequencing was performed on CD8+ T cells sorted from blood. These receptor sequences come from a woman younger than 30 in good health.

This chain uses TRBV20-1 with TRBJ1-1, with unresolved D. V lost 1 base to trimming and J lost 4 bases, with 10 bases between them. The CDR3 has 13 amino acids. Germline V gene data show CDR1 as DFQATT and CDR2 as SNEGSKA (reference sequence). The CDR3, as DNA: TGCAGTGCTAGAGCTGGTTGGGGCACTGAAGCTTTCTTT. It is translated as CSARAGWGTEAFF.

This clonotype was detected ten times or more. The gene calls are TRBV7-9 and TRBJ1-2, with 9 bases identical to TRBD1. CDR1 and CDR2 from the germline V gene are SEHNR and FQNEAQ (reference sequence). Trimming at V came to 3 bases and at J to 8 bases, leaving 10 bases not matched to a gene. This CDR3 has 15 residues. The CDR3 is CASSFLTGGSEGYTF. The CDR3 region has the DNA TGTGCCAGCAGCTTCCTGACAGGGGGGTCCGAAGGCTACACCTTC.

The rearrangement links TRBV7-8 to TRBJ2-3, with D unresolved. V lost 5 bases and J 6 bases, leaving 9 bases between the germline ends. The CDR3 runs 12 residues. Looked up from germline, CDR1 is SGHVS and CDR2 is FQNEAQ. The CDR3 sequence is CASSQTVDTQYF. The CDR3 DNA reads TGTGCCAGCAGCCAGACGGTGGATACGCAGTATTTT.

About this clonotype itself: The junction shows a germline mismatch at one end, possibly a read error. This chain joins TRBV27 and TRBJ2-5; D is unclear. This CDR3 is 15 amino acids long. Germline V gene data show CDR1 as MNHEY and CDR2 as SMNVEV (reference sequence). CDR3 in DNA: TGTGCCAGCAGTGTCCGTACAGCGTACCAAGAGACCCAGTGCTTC. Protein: CASSVRTAYQETQCF.

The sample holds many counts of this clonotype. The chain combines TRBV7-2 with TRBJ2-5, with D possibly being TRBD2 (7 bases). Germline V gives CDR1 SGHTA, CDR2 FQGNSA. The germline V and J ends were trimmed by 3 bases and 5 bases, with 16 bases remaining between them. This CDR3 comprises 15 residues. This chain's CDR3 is CASSFYRGAVETQYF. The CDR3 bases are TGTGCCAGCAGCTTCTATCGGGGGGCCGTCGAGACCCAGTACTTC.

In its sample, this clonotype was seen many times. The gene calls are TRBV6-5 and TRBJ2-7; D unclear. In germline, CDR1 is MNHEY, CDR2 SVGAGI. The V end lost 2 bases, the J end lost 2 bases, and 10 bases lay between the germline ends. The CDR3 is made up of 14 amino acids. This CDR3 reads CASSYEGSTYEQYF. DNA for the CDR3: TGTGCCAGCAGTTACGAAGGGTCCACCTACGAGCAGTACTTC.

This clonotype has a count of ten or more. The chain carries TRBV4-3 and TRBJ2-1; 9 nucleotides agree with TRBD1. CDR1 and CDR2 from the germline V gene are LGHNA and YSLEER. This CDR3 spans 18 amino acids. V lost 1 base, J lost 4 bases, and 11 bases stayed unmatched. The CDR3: CASSQGAGQGWGYNEQFF. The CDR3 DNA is TGCGCCAGCAGCCAAGGGGCGGGACAGGGATGGGGTTACAATGAGCAGTTCTTC.

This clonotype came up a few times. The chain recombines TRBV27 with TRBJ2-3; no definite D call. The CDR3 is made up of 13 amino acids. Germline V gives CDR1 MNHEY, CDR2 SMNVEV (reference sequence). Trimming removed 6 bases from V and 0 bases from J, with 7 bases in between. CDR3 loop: CASRAESTDTQYF. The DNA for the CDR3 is TGTGCCAGCAGGGCGGAAAGCACAGATACGCAGTATTTT.

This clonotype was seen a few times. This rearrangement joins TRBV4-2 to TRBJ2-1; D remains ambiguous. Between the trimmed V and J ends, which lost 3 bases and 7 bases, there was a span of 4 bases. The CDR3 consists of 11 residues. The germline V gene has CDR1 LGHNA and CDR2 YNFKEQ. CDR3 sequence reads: CASSHLNEQFF. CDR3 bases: TGTGCCAGCAGCCACTTAAATGAGCAGTTCTTC.

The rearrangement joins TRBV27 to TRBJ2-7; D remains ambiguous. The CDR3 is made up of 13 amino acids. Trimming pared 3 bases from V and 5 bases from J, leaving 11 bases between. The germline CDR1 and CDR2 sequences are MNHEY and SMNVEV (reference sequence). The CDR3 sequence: CASSLAGLNEQYF. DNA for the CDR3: TGTGCCAGCAGTTTGGCAGGCCTGAACGAGCAGTACTTC.

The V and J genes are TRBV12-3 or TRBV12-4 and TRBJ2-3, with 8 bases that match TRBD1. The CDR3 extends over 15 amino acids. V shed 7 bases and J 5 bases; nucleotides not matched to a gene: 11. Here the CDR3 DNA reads TGTGCCAGCAAAGACGGACAGGGATTTGGAGATACGCAGTATTTT. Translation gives CASKDGQGFGDTQYF.

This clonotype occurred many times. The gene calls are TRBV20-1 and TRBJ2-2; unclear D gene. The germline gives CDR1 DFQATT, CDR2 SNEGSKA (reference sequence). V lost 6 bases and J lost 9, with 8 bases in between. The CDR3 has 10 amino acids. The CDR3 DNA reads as TGCAGTGCCTCCGACCGGGAGCTGTTTTTT. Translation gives CSASDRELFF.

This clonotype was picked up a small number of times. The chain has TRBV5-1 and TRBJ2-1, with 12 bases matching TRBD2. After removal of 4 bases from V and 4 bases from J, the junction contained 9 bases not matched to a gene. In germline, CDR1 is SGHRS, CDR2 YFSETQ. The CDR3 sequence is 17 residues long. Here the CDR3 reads CASSPSGTSGLYNEQFF. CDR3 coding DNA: TGCGCCAGCAGCCCCTCCGGGACTAGCGGGTTATACAATGAGCAGTTCTTC.

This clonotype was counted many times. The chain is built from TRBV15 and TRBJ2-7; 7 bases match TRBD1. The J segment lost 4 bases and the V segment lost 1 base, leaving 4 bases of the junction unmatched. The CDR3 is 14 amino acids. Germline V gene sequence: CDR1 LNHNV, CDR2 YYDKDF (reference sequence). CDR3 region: CATSRAGQLYEQYF. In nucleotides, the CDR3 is TGTGCCACCAGCAGAGCGGGACAGTTGTACGAGCAGTACTTC.

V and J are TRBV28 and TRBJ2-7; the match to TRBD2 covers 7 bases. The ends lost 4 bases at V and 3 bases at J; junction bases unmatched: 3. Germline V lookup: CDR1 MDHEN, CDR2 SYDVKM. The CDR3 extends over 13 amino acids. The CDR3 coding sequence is TGTGCCAGCAGTTCCCGGGAGGACTACGAGCAGTACTTC. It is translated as CASSSREDYEQYF. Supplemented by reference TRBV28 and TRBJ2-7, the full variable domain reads DVKVTQSSRYLVKRTGEKVFLECVQDMDHENMFWYRQDPGLGLRLIYFSYDVKMKEKGDIPEGYSVSREKKERFSLILESASTNQTSMYLCASSSREDYEQYFGPGTRLTVT.

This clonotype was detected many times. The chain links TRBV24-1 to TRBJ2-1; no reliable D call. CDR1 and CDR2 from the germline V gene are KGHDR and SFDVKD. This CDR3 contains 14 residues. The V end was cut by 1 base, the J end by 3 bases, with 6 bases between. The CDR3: CATSDFTDYNEQFF. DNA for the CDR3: TGTGCCACCAGTGATTTTACCGACTACAATGAGCAGTTCTTC.

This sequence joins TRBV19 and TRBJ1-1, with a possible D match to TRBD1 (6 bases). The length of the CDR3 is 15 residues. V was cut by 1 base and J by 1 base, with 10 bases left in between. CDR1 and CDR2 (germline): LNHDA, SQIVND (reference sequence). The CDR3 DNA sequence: TGTGCCAGTAGTATAGTCGGGACACCGAACACTGAAGCTTTCTTT. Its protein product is CASSIVGTPNTEAFF.

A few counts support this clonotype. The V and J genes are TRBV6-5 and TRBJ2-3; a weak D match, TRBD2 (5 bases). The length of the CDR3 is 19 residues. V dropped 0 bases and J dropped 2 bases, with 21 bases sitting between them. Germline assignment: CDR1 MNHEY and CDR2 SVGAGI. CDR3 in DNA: TGTGCCAGCAGTTACTCAGCGGTTGGGGAAATGAGAGACACAGATACGCAGTATTTT. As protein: CASSYSAVGEMRDTDTQYF.